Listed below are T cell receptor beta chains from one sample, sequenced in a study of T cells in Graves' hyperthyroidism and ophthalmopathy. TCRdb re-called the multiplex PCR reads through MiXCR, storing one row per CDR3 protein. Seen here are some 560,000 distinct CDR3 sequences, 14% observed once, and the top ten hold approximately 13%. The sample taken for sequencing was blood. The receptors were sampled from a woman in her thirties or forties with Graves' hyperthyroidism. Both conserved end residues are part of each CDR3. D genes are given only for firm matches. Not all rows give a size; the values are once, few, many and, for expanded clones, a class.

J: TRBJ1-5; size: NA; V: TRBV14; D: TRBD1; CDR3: CASSPGGQHNQPQHF
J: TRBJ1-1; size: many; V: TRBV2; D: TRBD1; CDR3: CASNRQGLITEAFF
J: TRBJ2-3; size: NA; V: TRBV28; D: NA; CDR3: CASGPGVDTQYF
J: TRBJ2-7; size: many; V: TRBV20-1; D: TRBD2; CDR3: CSGWWGRANEQYF
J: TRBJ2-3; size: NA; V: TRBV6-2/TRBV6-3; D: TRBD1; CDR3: CASSYSRGRDLPDTQYF
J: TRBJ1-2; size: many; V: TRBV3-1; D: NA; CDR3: CASSQEWGASDGYTF
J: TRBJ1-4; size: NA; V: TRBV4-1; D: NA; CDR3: CASSQDSQGGEKLFF
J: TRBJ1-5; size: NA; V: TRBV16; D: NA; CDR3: CASSPDGDSNQPQHF
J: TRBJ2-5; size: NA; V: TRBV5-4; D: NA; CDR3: CASSLGRGRDQETQYF
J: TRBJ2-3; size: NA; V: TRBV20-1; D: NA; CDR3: CSANNDRADTQYF
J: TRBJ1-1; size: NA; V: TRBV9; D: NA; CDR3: CASSVAVSTEAFF
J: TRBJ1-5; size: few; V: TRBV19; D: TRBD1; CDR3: CASTPFMRQGTWGGQPQHF